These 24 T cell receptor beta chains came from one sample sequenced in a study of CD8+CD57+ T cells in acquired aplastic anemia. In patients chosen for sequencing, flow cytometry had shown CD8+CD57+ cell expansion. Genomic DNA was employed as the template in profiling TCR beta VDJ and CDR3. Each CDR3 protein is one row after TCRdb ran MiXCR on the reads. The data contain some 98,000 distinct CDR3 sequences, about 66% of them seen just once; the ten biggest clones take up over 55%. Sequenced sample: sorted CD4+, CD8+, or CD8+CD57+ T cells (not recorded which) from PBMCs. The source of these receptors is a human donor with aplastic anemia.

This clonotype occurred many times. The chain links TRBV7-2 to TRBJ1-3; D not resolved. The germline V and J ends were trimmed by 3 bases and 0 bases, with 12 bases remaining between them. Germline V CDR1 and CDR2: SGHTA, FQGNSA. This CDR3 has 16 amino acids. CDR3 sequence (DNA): TGTGCCAGCAGCTTCGGCTTCGGGAGCTCTGGAAACACCATATATTTT. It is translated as CASSFGFGSSGNTIYF.

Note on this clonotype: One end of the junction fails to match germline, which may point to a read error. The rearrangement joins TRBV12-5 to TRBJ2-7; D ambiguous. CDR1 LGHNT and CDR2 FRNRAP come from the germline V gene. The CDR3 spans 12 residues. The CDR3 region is CASGLGSDEQYF. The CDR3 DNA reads TGTGCTAGTGGATTGGGAAGTGACGAGCAGTACTTC.

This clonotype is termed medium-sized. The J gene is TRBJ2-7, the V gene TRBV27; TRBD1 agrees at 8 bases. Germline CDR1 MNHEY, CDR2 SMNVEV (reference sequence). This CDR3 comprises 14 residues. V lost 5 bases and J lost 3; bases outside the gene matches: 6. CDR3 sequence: CASSVQGANYEQYF. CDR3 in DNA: TGTGCCAGCAGTGTCCAGGGGGCCAACTACGAGCAGTACTTC.

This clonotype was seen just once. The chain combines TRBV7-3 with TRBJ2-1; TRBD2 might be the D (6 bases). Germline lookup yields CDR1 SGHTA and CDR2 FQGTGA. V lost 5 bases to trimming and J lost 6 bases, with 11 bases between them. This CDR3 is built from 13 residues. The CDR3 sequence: CASSPAGTNEQFF. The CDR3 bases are TGTGCCAGCAGCCCAGCGGGTACCAATGAGCAGTTCTTC.

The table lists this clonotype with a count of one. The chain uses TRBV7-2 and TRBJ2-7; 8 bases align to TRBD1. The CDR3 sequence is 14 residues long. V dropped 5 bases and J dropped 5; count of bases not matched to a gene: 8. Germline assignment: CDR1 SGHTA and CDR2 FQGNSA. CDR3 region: CASSPWTGFDEQYF. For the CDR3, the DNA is TGTGCCAGCAGCCCCTGGACAGGGTTCGACGAGCAGTACTTC.

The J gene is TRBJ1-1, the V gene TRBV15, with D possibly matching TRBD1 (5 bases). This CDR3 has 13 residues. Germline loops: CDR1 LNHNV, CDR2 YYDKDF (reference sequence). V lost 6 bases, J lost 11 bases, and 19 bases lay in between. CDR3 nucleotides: TGTGCCACCAGTTCTCCCGGGGACTTCTCGGCTTTCTTT. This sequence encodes CATSSPGDFSAFF.

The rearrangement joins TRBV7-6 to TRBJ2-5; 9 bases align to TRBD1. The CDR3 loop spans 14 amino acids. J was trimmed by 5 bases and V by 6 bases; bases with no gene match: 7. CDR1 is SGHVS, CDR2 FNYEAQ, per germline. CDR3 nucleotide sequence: TGTGCCAGCAGACGAGACAGGGGGAGGGAGACCCAGTACTTC. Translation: CASRRDRGRETQYF.

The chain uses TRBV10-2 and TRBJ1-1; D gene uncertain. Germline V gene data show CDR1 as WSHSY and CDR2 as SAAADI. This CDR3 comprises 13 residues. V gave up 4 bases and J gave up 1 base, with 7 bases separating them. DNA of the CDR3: TGCGCCAGCAGTGTCCCGGGGAACACTGAAGCTTTCTTT. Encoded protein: CASSVPGNTEAFF.

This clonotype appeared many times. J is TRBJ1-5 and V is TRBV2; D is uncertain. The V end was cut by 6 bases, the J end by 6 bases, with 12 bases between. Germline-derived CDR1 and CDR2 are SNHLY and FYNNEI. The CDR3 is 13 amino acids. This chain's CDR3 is CASRGRLGQPQHF. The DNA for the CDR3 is TGTGCCAGCAGGGGAAGATTAGGTCAGCCCCAGCATTTT.

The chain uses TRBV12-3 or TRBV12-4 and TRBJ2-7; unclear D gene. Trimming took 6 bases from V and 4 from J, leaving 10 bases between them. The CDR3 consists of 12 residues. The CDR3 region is CASSPGMYEQYF. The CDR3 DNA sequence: TGTGCCAGCAGCCCAGGAATGTACGAGCAGTACTTC.

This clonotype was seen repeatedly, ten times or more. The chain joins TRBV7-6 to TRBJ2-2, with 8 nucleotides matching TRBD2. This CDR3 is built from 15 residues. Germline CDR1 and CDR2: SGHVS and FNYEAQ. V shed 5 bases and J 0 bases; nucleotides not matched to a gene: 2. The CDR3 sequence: CASSLGLANTGELFF. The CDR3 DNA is TGTGCCAGCAGCCTGGGACTAGCGAACACCGGGGAGCTGTTTTTT. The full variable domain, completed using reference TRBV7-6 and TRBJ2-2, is GAGVSQSPRYKVTKRGQDVALRCDPISGHVSLYWYRQALGQGPEFLTYFNYEAQQDKSGLPNDRFSAERPEGSISTLTIQRTEQRDSAMYRCASSLGLANTGELFFGEGSRLTVL.

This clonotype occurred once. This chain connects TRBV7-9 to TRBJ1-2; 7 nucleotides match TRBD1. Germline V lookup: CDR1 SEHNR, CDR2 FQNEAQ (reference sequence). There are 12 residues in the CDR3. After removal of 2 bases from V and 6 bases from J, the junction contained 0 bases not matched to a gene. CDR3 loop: CASSLTGDGYTF. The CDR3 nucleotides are TGTGCCAGCAGCTTAACAGGGGATGGCTACACCTTC. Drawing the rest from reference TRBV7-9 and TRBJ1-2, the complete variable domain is DTGVSQNPRHKITKRGQNVTFRCDPISEHNRLYWYRQTLGQGPEFLTYFQNEAQLEKSRLLSDRFSAERPKGSFSTLEIQRTEQGDSAMYLCASSLTGDGYTFGSGTRLTVV.

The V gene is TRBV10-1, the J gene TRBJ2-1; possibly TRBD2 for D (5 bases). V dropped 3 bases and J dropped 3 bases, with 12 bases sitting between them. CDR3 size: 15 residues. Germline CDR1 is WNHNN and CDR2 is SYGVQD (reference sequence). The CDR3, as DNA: TGCGCCAGCAGTGAAGGGAGTCTGGACTACAATGAGCAGTTCTTC. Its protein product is CASSEGSLDYNEQFF.

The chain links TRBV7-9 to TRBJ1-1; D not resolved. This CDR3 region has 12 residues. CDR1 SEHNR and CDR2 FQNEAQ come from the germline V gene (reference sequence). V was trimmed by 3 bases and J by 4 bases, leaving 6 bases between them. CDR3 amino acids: CASSLGTTEAFF. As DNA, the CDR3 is TGTGCCAGCAGCTTGGGCACCACTGAAGCTTTCTTT. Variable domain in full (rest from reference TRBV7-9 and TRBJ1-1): DTGVSQNPRHKITKRGQNVTFRCDPISEHNRLYWYRQTLGQGPEFLTYFQNEAQLEKSRLLSDRFSAERPKGSFSTLEIQRTEQGDSAMYLCASSLGTTEAFFGQGTRLTVV.

The DNA of the CDR3 is TGCAGCGTTGGCGCAAGGGGGCCTCAGCCCCAGCATTTT. It yields the protein CSVGARGPQPQHF. The chain couples TRBV29-1 to TRBJ1-5; TRBD1 agrees at 7 bases. The V gene's germline CDR1 is SQVTM and CDR2 ANQGSEA. The CDR3 consists of 13 residues. The J segment lost 6 bases and the V segment lost 4 bases, leaving 6 bases of the junction unmatched.

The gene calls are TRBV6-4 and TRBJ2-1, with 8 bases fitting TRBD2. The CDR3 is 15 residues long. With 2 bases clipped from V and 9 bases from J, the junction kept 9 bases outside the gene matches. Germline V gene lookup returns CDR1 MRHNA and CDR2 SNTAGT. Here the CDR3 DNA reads TGTGCCAGCAGTGACGGTAGCGGGGTTTTCGGTGAGCAGTTCTTC. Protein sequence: CASSDGSGVFGEQFF.

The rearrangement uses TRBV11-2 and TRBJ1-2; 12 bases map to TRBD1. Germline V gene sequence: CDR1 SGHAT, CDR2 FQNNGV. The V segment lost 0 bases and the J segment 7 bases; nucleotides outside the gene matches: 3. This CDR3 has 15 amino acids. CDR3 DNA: TGTGCCAGCAGCTTAGAGGGACAGGGGGCGATTGGCTACACCTTC. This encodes CASSLEGQGAIGYTF.

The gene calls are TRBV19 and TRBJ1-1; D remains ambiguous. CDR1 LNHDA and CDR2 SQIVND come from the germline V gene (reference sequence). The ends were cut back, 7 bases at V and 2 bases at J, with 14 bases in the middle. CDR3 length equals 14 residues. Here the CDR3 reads CASTSRVRNTEAFF. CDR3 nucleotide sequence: TGTGCCAGTACCTCCCGAGTTAGAAACACTGAAGCTTTCTTT.

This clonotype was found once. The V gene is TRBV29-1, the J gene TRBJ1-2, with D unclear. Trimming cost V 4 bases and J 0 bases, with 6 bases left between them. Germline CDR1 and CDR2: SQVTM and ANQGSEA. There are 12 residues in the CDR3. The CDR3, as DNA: TGCAGCGTTGGGTCGCCTAACTATGGCTACACCTTC. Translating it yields CSVGSPNYGYTF.

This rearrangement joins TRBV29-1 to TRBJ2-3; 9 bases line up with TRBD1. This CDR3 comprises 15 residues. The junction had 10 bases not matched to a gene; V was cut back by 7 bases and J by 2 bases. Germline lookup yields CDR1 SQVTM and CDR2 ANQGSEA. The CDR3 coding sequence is TGCAGCGGTACCGGGACAGGGATTCCCACAGATACGCAGTATTTT. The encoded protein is CSGTGTGIPTDTQYF.

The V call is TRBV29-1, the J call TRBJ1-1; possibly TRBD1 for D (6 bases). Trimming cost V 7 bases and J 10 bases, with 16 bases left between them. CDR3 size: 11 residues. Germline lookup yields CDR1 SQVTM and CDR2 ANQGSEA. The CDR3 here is CSATDSSGAFF. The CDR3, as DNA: TGCAGCGCTACGGACAGCTCTGGAGCTTTCTTT.

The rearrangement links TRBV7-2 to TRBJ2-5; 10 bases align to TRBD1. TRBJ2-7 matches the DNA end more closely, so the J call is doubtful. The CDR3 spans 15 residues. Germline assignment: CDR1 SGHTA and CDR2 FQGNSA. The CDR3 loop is CASSLRTGGNYEQYF. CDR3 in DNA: TGTGCCAGCAGCTTAAGGACAGGGGGAAACTACGAGCAGTACTTC.

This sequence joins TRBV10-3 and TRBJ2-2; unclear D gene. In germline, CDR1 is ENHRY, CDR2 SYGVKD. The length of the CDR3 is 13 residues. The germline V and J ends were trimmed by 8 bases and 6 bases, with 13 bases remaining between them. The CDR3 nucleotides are TGTGCCATCCGCAATAACTCGGCCGGGGAGCTGTTTTTT. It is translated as CAIRNNSAGELFF.

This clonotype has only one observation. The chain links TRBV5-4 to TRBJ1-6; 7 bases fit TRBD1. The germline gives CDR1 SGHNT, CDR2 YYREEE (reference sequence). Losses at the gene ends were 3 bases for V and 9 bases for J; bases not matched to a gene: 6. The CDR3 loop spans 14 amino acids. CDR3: CASSSRDRASPLHF. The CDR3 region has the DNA TGTGCCAGCAGCTCCCGGGACAGAGCTTCACCCCTCCACTTT.